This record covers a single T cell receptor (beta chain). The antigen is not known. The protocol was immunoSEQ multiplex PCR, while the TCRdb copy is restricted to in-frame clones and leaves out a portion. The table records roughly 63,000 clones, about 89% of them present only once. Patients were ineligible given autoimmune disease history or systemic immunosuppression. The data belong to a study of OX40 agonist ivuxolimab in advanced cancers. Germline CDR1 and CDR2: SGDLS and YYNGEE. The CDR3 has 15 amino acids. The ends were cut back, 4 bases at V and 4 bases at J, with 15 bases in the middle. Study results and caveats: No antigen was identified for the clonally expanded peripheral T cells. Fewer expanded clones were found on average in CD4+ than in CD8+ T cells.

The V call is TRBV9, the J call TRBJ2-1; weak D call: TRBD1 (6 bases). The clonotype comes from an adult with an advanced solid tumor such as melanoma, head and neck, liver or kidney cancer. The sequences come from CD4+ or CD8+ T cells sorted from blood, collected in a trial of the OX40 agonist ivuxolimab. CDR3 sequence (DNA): TGTGCCAGCAGCTCCCGGGACATGGTTTACAATGAGCAGTTCTTC. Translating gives CASSSRDMVYNEQFF.